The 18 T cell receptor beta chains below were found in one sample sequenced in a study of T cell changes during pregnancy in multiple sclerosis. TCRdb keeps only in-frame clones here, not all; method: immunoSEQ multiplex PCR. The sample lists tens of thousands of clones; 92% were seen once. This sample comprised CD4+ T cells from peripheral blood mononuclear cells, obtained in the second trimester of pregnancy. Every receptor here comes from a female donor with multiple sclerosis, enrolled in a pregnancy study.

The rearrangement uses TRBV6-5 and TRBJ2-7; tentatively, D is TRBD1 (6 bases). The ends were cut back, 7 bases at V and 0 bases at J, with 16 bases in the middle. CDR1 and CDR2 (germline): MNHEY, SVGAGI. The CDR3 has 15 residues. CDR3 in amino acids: CASTPTGTPSYEQYF. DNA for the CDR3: TGTGCCAGCACCCCCACAGGGACCCCCTCCTACGAGCAGTACTTC.

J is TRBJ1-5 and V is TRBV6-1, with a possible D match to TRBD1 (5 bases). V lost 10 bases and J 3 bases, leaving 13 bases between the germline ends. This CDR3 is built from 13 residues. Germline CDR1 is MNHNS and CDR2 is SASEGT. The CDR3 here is CATLTAYNQPQHF. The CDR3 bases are TGTGCCACCTTGACAGCCTACAATCAGCCCCAGCATTTT.

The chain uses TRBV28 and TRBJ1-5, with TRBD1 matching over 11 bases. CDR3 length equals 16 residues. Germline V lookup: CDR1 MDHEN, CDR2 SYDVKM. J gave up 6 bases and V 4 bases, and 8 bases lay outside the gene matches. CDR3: CASSSKVGTGGQPQHF. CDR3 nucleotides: TGTGCCAGCAGTTCGAAAGTAGGGACAGGGGGTCAGCCCCAGCATTTT.

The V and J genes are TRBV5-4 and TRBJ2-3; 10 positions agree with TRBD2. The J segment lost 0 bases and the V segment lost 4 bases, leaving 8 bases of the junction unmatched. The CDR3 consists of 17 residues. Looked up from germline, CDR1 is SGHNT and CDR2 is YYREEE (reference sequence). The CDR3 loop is CASSRSIAGGSTDTQYF. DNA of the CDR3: TGTGCCAGCAGCCGGTCAATAGCGGGGGGTAGCACAGATACGCAGTATTTT. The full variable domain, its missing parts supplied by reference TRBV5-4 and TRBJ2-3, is ETGVTQSPTHLIKTRGQQVTLRCSSQSGHNTVSWYQQALGQGPQFIFQYYREEENGRGNFPPRFSGLQFPNYSSELNVNALELDDSALYLCASSRSIAGGSTDTQYFGPGTRLTVL.

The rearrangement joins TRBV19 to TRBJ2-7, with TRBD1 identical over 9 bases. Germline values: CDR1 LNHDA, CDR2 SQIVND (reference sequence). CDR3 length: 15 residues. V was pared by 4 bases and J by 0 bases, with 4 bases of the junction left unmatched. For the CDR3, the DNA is TGTGCCAGTAGTACGACAGGGGGGGACTCCTACGAGCAGTACTTC. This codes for CASSTTGGDSYEQYF.

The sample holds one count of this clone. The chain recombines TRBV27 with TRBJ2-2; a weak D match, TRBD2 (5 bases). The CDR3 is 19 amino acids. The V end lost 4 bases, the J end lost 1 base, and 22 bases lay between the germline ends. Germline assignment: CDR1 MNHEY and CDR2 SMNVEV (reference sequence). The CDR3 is CASSSLLAGPGKNTGELFF. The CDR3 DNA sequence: TGTGCCAGCAGTTCCCTCCTAGCAGGACCGGGGAAGAACACCGGGGAGCTGTTTTTT.

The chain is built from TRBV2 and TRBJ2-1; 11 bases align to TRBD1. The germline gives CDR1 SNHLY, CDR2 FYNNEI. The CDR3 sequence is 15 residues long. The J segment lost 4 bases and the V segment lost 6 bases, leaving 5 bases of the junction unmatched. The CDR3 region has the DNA TGTGCCAGCAGCCGGGACAGGGGGAAGTACAATGAGCAGTTCTTC. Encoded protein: CASSRDRGKYNEQFF.

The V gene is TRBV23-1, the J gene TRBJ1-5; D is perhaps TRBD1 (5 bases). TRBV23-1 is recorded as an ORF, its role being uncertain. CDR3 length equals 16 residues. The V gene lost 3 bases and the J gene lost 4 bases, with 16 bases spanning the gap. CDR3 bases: TGCGCCAGCAGTCACCTTGAAGGGGCTGGGAATCAGCCCCAGCATTTT. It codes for CASSHLEGAGNQPQHF.

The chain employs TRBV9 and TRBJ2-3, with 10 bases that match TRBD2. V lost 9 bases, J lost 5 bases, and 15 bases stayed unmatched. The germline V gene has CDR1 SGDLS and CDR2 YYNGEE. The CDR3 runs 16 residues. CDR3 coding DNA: TGTGCCACCAACAAGGGGGCTAGCGGGAGTGTAGATACGCAGTATTTT. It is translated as CATNKGASGSVDTQYF.

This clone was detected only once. As DNA, the CDR3 is TGTGCCAGTAGTATAGATGCCACACCGGTTCCTAGGCAGCCCCAGCATTTT. This codes for CASSIDATPVPRQPQHF. This sequence joins TRBV19 and TRBJ1-5, with D unresolved. Trimming removed 0 bases from V and 7 bases from J, with 19 bases in between. The CDR3 contains 17 residues. CDR1 LNHDA and CDR2 SQIVND come from the germline V gene (reference sequence).

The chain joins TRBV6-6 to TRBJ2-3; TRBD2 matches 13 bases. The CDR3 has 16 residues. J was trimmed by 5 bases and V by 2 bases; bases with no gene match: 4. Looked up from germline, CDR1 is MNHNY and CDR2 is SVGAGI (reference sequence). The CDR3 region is CASSYPGLAGRDTQYF. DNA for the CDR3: TGTGCCAGCAGTTACCCGGGACTAGCGGGAAGAGATACGCAGTATTTT.

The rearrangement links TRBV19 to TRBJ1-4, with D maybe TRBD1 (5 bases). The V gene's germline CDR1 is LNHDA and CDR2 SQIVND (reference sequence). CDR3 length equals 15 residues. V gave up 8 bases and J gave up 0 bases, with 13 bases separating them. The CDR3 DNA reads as TGTGCCAGTTCCCGACAGAGCGCAACTAATGAAAAACTGTTTTTT. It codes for CASSRQSATNEKLFF.

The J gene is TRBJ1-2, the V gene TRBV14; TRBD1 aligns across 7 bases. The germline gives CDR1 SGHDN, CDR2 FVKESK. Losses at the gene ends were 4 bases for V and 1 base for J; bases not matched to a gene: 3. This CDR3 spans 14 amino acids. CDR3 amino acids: CASSPTGINYGYTF. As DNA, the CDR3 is TGTGCCAGCAGCCCGACAGGGATTAACTATGGCTACACCTTC.

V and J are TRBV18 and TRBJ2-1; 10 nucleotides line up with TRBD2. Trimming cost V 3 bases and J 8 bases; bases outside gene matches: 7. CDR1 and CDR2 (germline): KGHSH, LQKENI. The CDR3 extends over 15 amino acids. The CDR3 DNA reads TGTGCCAGCTCACCGGTAGCGGGGGGAAAACATGAGCAGTTCTTC. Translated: CASSPVAGGKHEQFF.

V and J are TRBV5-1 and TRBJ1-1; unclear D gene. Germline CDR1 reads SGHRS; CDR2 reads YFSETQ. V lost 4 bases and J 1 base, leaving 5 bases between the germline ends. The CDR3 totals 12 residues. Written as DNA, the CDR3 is TGCGCCAGCAGCCAGTCGAACACTGAAGCTTTCTTT. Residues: CASSQSNTEAFF.

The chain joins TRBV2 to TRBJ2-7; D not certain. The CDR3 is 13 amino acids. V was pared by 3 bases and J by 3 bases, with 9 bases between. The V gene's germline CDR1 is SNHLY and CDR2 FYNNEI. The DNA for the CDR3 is TGTGCCAGCAGTGATGTCAGGAACTACGAGCAGTACTTC. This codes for CASSDVRNYEQYF. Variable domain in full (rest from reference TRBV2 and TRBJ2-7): EPEVTQTPSHQVTQMGQEVILRCVPISNHLYFYWYRQILGQKVEFLVSFYNNEISEKSEIFDDQFSVERPDGSNFTLKIRSTKLEDSAMYFCASSDVRNYEQYFGPGTRLTVT.

CDR3 sequence (DNA): TGTGCCATCAGTGAGCCTTTGGGAGGGGCCCAAGCTGAAGCTTTCTTT. Translation: CAISEPLGGAQAEAFF. The chain couples TRBV10-3 to TRBJ1-1; maybe TRBD1 (5 bases). V lost 2 bases to trimming and J lost 6 bases, with 19 bases between them. CDR1 and CDR2 (germline): ENHRY, SYGVKD. The CDR3 loop spans 16 amino acids.

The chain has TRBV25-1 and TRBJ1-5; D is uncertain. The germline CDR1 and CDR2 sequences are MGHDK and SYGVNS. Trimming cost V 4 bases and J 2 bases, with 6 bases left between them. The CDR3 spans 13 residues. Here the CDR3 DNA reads TGTGCCAGCAGTGTTGAGGGCAATCAGCCCCAGCATTTT. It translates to CASSVEGNQPQHF.